A single sample is the source of the 22 T cell receptor beta chains below, sequenced in a study of blood T cell repertoires in COVID-19. TCRdb keeps only in-frame clones here, not all; method: immunoSEQ multiplex PCR. The table lists under 110,000 clones, 75% to 85% of them singletons. Sequenced input: peripheral blood. These receptors came from an elderly man with COVID-19, enrolled during active disease.

The rearrangement joins TRBV7-9 to TRBJ1-4, with unresolved D. In germline, CDR1 is SEHNR, CDR2 FQNEAQ (reference sequence). The CDR3 runs to 13 residues. Deletions cut 3 bases from V and 6 bases from J, with 8 bases between. The CDR3: CASSFFGDEKLFF. The CDR3 nucleotides read TGTGCCAGCAGCTTTTTCGGGGATGAAAAACTGTTTTTT.

This chain links TRBV5-1 with TRBJ1-3; tentative D call: TRBD1 (5 bases). V was shortened by 1 base and J by 0 bases, with 11 bases between the two germline ends. Germline V gives CDR1 SGHRS, CDR2 YFSETQ. The CDR3 is made up of 16 amino acids. CDR3 coding DNA: TGCGCCAGCAGCTTGCAGGGTCAGAGCTCTGGAAACACCATATATTTT. Amino acid sequence: CASSLQGQSSGNTIYF.

This clone came up a few times. The CDR3 nucleotides are TGCGCCAGCAGCCAACCCGACAGAGCGAACACTGAAGCTTTCTTT. This encodes CASSQPDRANTEAFF. The rearrangement uses TRBV4-1 and TRBJ1-1; TRBD1 might be the D (5 bases). The V end was cut by 2 bases, the J end by 1 base, with 11 bases between. The CDR3 totals 15 residues. CDR1 and CDR2 from the germline V gene are MGHRA and YSYEKL.

This chain uses TRBV6-1 with TRBJ2-2; D is undetermined. Germline lookup yields CDR1 MNHNS and CDR2 SASEGT. Trimming removed 2 bases from V and 1 base from J, with 8 bases in between. The CDR3 spans 15 residues. The CDR3 nucleotides are TGTGCCAGCAGTGAACTCCCCAGGAACACCGGGGAGCTGTTTTTT. It yields the protein CASSELPRNTGELFF.

This chain uses TRBV11-3 with TRBJ1-1; TRBD1 matches 7 bases. The CDR3 consists of 17 residues. With 1 base clipped from V and 1 base from J, the junction kept 9 bases outside the gene matches. Germline values: CDR1 SGHNT, CDR2 YENEEA. The CDR3 sequence is CASSLGTGAFPNTEAFF. The CDR3 DNA is TGTGCCAGCAGCTTAGGTACAGGGGCTTTTCCGAACACTGAAGCTTTCTTT.

The chain has TRBV18 and TRBJ2-5, with TRBD2 matching over 10 bases. Germline CDR1 and CDR2: KGHSH and LQKENI. The CDR3 is made up of 14 amino acids. V was clipped by 7 bases and J by 5 bases; unmatched bases: 7. As DNA, the CDR3 is TGTGCCAGCTTCCTGTCTAGCGGGAGCGAGACCCAGTACTTC. Translating gives CASFLSSGSETQYF.

The V call is TRBV5-1, the J call TRBJ2-3, with D perhaps matching TRBD2 (6 bases). Germline V gives CDR1 SGHRS, CDR2 YFSETQ. Trimming shortened V by 1 base and J by 6 bases, and 9 bases separated the two germline ends. The CDR3 runs to 13 residues. The CDR3, as DNA: TGCGCCAGCAGCTTGAATCGGGAGGATACGCAGTATTTT. Encoded protein: CASSLNREDTQYF.

The V gene is TRBV5-4, the J gene TRBJ2-5; 11 bases align to TRBD1. Germline loops: CDR1 SGHNT, CDR2 YYREEE (reference sequence). The CDR3 is 17 amino acids. Trimming removed 3 bases from V and 5 bases from J; junction bases left unmatched: 12. The CDR3 region is CASSSLWTGGAGETQYF. The CDR3, as DNA: TGTGCCAGCAGCTCGCTTTGGACAGGGGGCGCGGGTGAGACCCAGTACTTC.

This clone was counted a few times. V usage is TRBV2 and J usage is TRBJ2-3; 10 bases line up with TRBD1. V lost 6 bases, J lost 5 bases, and 5 bases stayed unmatched. Germline lookup yields CDR1 SNHLY and CDR2 FYNNEI. The CDR3 is 14 residues long. Here the CDR3 reads CASRETGGVDTQYF. The CDR3 bases are TGTGCCAGCAGGGAGACAGGGGGCGTAGATACGCAGTATTTT.

V and J are TRBV5-1 and TRBJ2-7, with 11 bases identical to TRBD2. CDR1 SGHRS and CDR2 YFSETQ come from the germline V gene. Germline trimming cut 5 bases from V and 2 bases from J; bases unmatched to any gene: 3. The CDR3 spans 14 residues. The CDR3 bases are TGCGCCAGCAGGGAGACTAGCGGGACCTACGAGCAGTACTTC. Encoded protein: CASRETSGTYEQYF.

The chain combines TRBV6-5 with TRBJ2-7, with TRBD2 matching 14 bases. The germline CDR1 and CDR2 sequences are MNHEY and SVGAGI. Unmatched junction bases numbered 3, after V lost 2 bases and J lost 6 bases. The CDR3 extends over 15 amino acids. CDR3 in DNA: TGTGCCAGCAGTTACAGGGGACTAGCGGGAGCCGAGCAGTACTTC. It is translated as CASSYRGLAGAEQYF.

The CDR3 here is CASSYAGPAEGYTF. The CDR3, as DNA: TGTGCCAGTTCTTACGCGGGACCGGCGGAGGGCTACACCTTC. The V gene is TRBV19, the J gene TRBJ1-2, with D possibly being TRBD1 (5 bases). CDR3 length: 14 residues. V was cut by 8 bases and J by 8 bases, with 21 bases left in between. Germline V gene sequence: CDR1 LNHDA, CDR2 SQIVND (reference sequence).

V is TRBV19 and J is TRBJ2-3, with no clear D. V was cut by 5 bases and J by 4 bases, with 4 bases left in between. The CDR3 loop spans 11 amino acids. The V gene's germline CDR1 is LNHDA and CDR2 SQIVND (reference sequence). The CDR3 bases are TGTGCCAGTAGTCGGGCAGATACGCAGTATTTT. It encodes CASSRADTQYF.

The chain joins TRBV24-1 to TRBJ2-7; 9 positions agree with TRBD1. Unmatched junction bases numbered 11, after V lost 5 bases and J lost 4 bases. The CDR3 spans 16 residues. Germline CDR1 reads KGHDR; CDR2 reads SFDVKD. The CDR3 DNA sequence: TGTGCCACCAGTGCTCCGGCCGGACAGGGGAAGTACGAGCAGTACTTC. Translated, it gives CATSAPAGQGKYEQYF.

The CDR3 here is CASSERGSYGYTF. The CDR3 DNA is TGTGCCAGCAGTGAAAGAGGCAGCTATGGCTACACCTTC. This chain links TRBV6-1 with TRBJ1-2; D is ambiguous. In germline, CDR1 is MNHNS, CDR2 SASEGT. The CDR3 has 13 residues. V was pared by 2 bases and J by 4 bases, with 8 bases between.

This clone was counted a few times. One end of the junction varies from germline; a read error may be responsible. The gene calls are TRBV10-3 and TRBJ2-1; 8 bases match TRBD2. The germline gives CDR1 ENHRY, CDR2 SYGVKD. There are 13 residues in the CDR3. The CDR3: CAISESVRGRTVF. Written as DNA, the CDR3 is TGTGCCATCAGTGAGTCGGTGCGCGGGAGGACAGTCTTC.

J is TRBJ2-3 and V is TRBV7-9, with D maybe TRBD2 (6 bases). CDR1 and CDR2 (germline): SEHNR, FQNEAQ (reference sequence). The CDR3 length is 14 residues. Trimming took 10 bases from V and 0 from J, leaving 14 bases between them. Written as DNA, the CDR3 is TGTGCCACCCGGGACTTCTCTAGCACAGATACGCAGTATTTT. Translating gives CATRDFSSTDTQYF.

The chain recombines TRBV29-1 with TRBJ2-1; 12 bases map to TRBD2. Germline assignment: CDR1 SQVTM and CDR2 ANQGSEA. V dropped 3 bases and J dropped 6; count of bases not matched to a gene: 3. The CDR3 is 14 residues long. For the CDR3, the DNA is TGCAGCGTTGACCGACTAGCGGGAGTCAATGAGCAGTTCTTC. Encoded protein: CSVDRLAGVNEQFF.

The chain has TRBV18 and TRBJ2-3, with a weak D call TRBD1 (6 bases). Deletions cut 3 bases from V and 2 bases from J, with 24 bases between. Germline assignment: CDR1 KGHSH and CDR2 LQKENI. The CDR3 totals 19 residues. The CDR3 region is CASSPVPWTVWEYTDTQYF. CDR3 coding DNA: TGTGCCAGCTCACCCGTCCCTTGGACAGTTTGGGAGTACACAGATACGCAGTATTTT.

The rearrangement links TRBV6-1 to TRBJ1-5; 9 bases match TRBD1. After removal of 4 bases from V and 3 bases from J, the junction contained 7 bases not matched to a gene. Looked up from germline, CDR1 is MNHNS and CDR2 is SASEGT. The CDR3 sequence is 16 residues long. CDR3 amino acids: CASSALRDRDNQPQHF. The DNA for the CDR3 is TGTGCCAGCAGTGCGCTCCGGGACAGGGACAATCAGCCCCAGCATTTT.

CDR3 nucleotides: TGTGCCTGGAGTCCCATGGGGGGGAATCAGCCCCAGCATTTT. Protein product: CAWSPMGGNQPQHF. The V call is TRBV30, the J call TRBJ1-5; tentatively, D is TRBD1 (5 bases). Trimming left V 2 bases short and J 4 bases short, with 12 bases between. CDR3 size: 14 residues. CDR1 and CDR2 (germline): GTSNPN, SVGIG (reference sequence). The full variable domain, with the rest looked up from reference TRBV30 and TRBJ1-5, is SQTIHQWPATLVQPVGSPLSLECTVEGTSNPNLYWYRQAAGRGLQLLFYSVGIGQISSEVPQNLSASRPQDRQFILSSKKLLLSDSGFYLCAWSPMGGNQPQHFGDGTRLSIL.

V is TRBV10-3 and J is TRBJ2-2; D is ambiguous. In germline, CDR1 is ENHRY, CDR2 SYGVKD. Between the trimmed V and J ends, which lost 6 bases and 3 bases, there was a span of 8 bases. The CDR3 is 13 residues long. For the CDR3, the DNA is TGTGCCATCAGGATAATAGACACCGGGGAGCTGTTTTTT. Its translation: CAIRIIDTGELFF.